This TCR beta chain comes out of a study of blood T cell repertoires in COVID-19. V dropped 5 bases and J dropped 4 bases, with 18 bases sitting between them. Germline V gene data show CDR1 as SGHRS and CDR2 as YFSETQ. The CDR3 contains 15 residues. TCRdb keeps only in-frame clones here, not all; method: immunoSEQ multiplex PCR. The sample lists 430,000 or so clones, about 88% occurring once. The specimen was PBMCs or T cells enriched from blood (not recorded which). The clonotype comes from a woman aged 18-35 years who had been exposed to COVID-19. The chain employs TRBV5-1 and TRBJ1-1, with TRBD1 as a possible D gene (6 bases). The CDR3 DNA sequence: TGCGCCAGCAGACTTCGGGACACCTTGGGCACTGAAGCTTTCTTT. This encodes CASRLRDTLGTEAFF.